This T cell receptor (beta chain) was sequenced for a study of blood T cell repertoires in COVID-19. Germline CDR1 MNHEY, CDR2 SMNVEV (reference sequence). This CDR3 contains 16 residues. With 3 bases clipped from V and 4 bases from J, the junction kept 4 bases outside the gene matches. Per the original data handling: The authors estimated nucleated cell counts from reference gene primer amplification. Libraries were prepared by immunoSEQ multiplex PCR; TCRdb keeps only in-frame clonotypes and omits some of them. That table furnishes V, J and clone size, whereas the DNA furnished D and trimming. The sample lists some 250,000 clones; around 90% were seen once.

The receptor's source is a human donor in a cohort sampled during active COVID-19. J is TRBJ1-3 and V is TRBV27, with TRBD1 matching 12 bases. Sequenced sample: peripheral blood. The chain's CDR3 is CASSFLGQGAGNTIYF. CDR3 coding DNA: TGTGCCAGCAGTTTCTTGGGACAGGGGGCCGGAAACACCATATATTTT.